Reported below is one TCR beta chain. The sample has other DNA sequences that encode this CDR3 too. Seattle patients were enrolled while actively infected and followed longitudinally. As originally analysed: Amplification with reference gene primers provided the estimates of nucleated cell counts. Profiling relied on immunoSEQ multiplex PCR, and the TCRdb table lists in-frame clones only, not all of them. The V and J calls and the clone size are those of that table, but D and trimming were determined from the DNA. The profile covers some 310,000 clones, with roughly 90% appearing a single time and approximately 2.9% taken by the ten largest. The sample belongs to a study of blood T cell repertoires in COVID-19. Study details: COVID-19 samples from acute and convalescent phases originated in the United States, Italy and Spain.

CDR3 length: 13 amino acids. Trimming left V 5 bases short and J 1 base short, with 8 bases between. The rearrangement uses TRBV12-3 or TRBV12-4 and TRBJ1-1; possible D gene TRBD1, 5 bases. Material for sequencing was peripheral blood. The TCR comes from a woman aged 30 to 39 with COVID-19, enrolled during active disease. CDR3: CASSLTENTEAFF. In DNA form, the CDR3 reads TGTGCCAGCAGTCTGACAGAGAACACTGAAGCTTTCTTT.